This entry lists 4 T cell receptor beta chains sequenced from one sample in a study of control samples from healthy donors and cancer patients. The repertoire was sequenced with immunoSEQ multiplex PCR; TCRdb's copy has only in-frame clones and lacks some. The table has about 120,000 clones, 93% seen once. Sequenced input: blood. All receptors come from a man under 40 in good health.

CDR3 nucleotides: TGTGCCAGCAGGCCGGGACCGAAGGCCTATGGCTACACCTTC. Translated: CASRPGPKAYGYTF. This chain connects TRBV2 to TRBJ1-2; a possible D gene is TRBD1 (5 bases). V gave up 6 bases and J gave up 4 bases, with 15 bases separating them. Germline assignment: CDR1 SNHLY and CDR2 FYNNEI. The CDR3 has 14 amino acids.

The chain carries TRBV28 and TRBJ1-1; D is ambiguous. The germline V and J ends were trimmed by 5 bases and 3 bases, with 7 bases remaining between them. The germline V gene has CDR1 MDHEN and CDR2 SYDVKM. The CDR3 loop spans 12 amino acids. The CDR3 DNA follows: TGTGCCAGCAGTCCTCGGGACACTGAAGCTTTCTTT. Protein: CASSPRDTEAFF.

CDR3 protein: CATSRRGDGTDTQYF. The CDR3 region has the DNA TGTGCCACCAGCAGACGCGGGGATGGTACAGATACGCAGTATTTT. The rearrangement uses TRBV15 and TRBJ2-3; possibly TRBD2 for D (6 bases). V lost 2 bases, J lost 3 bases, and 12 bases lay in between. The CDR3 loop spans 15 amino acids. The germline V gene has CDR1 LNHNV and CDR2 YYDKDF (reference sequence).

The V call is TRBV5-1, the J call TRBJ1-4; D not certain. The V gene lost 2 bases and the J gene lost 3 bases, with 8 bases spanning the gap. Looked up from germline, CDR1 is SGHRS and CDR2 is YFSETQ. The CDR3 contains 14 residues. CDR3 sequence reads: CASSFLAANEKLFF. The CDR3 DNA follows: TGCGCCAGCAGCTTTCTTGCAGCTAATGAAAAACTGTTTTTT.